The clone carrying this T cell receptor beta chain was counted only a few times. Its antigen is unknown. Expressed TCRB transcripts were sequenced, since all the RNA that had been isolated was reverse transcribed. The method was immunoSEQ multiplex PCR; TCRdb's version includes in-frame clones alone and lacks a portion of them. The data hold 200,000 to 250,000 clones, with over 7.5% observed a single time. Isolation of CD4+ naive, central memory, regulatory and stem cell-like memory cells was achieved by sorting via CD45RO/CCR7/CD25/CD127/CD95/CD27. The entry originates in a study of beta chain features in type 1 diabetes. Findings and limits, study-wide: TCRB CDR3s from Type 1 diabetes patients were moderately but significantly shorter in all four CD4+ subsets.

Germline CDR1 SGHAT, CDR2 FQNNGV. The J segment lost 5 bases and the V segment lost 5 bases, leaving 10 bases of the junction unmatched. The CDR3 runs to 15 residues. The J gene is TRBJ2-5, the V gene TRBV11-2; TRBD2 aligns across 8 bases. This receptor was taken from a woman aged 18-29 years in good health. Sequencing input: naive CD4+ T cells from blood. The CDR3 loop is CASSPPGLVIETQYF. CDR3 coding DNA: TGTGCCAGCAGCCCCCCGGGACTAGTTATCGAGACCCAGTACTTC.